This T cell receptor (beta chain) was recovered during a study of T cell changes during pregnancy in multiple sclerosis. Germline V CDR1 and CDR2: SGDLS, YYNGEE. The germline V and J ends were trimmed by 3 bases and 2 bases, with 12 bases remaining between them. The CDR3 is made up of 15 amino acids. Some clones are missing from TCRdb's copy, which holds only in-frame ones; the method was immunoSEQ multiplex PCR. The sample consists of approximately 83,000 clones, 94% of them appearing once. This rearrangement joins TRBV9 to TRBJ1-3, with a weak D call TRBD1 (6 bases). Sample: peripheral blood, taken in the third trimester of pregnancy. This receptor was obtained from a female donor with multiple sclerosis, enrolled in a pregnancy study. The CDR3 sequence is CASSDRELAGNTIYF. CDR3 nucleotides: TGTGCCAGCAGCGACAGGGAGCTTGCTGGAAACACCATATATTTT.